The source of this T cell receptor beta chain is a study of blood T cell repertoires in COVID-19. The participants were between roughly 18 and 89 years old and came from under 25 US areas. Participants' own reports of clinical history determined their cohort assignment. The CDR3 consists of 13 residues. V gave up 5 bases and J gave up 0 bases, with 7 bases separating them. CDR1 is MNHEY and CDR2 is SVGEGT in the germline V gene. Profiling relied on immunoSEQ multiplex PCR, and the TCRdb table lists in-frame clones only, not all of them. The sample has hundreds of thousands of clones; about 80% are singletons.

The chain has TRBV6-2 or TRBV6-3 and TRBJ1-2, with D uncertain. The receptor was derived from a woman aged 45 to 65 who had been exposed to COVID-19. The sequencing input was PBMCs or T cells enriched from blood (not recorded which). CDR3 DNA sequence: TGTGCCAGCAGTCTGGCCTCTAACTATGGCTACACCTTC. Translation gives CASSLASNYGYTF.